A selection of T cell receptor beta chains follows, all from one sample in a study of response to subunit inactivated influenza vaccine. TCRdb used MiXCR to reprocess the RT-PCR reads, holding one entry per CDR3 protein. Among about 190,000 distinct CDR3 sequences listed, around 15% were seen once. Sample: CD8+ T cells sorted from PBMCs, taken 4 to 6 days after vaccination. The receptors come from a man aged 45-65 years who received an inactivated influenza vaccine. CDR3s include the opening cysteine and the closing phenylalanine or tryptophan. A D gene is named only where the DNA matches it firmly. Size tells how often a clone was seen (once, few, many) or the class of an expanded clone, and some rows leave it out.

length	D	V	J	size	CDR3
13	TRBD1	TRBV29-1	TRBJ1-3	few	CSAQGASGNTIYF
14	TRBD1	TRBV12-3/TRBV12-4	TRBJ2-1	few	CASSWTGKYNEQFF
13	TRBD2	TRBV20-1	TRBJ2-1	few	CSAAGLADNEQFF
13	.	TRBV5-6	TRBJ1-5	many	CASSLSGGQPQHF
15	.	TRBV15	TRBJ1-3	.	CATSDQASTENTIYF
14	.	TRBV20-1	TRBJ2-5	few	CSARALSGEETQYF
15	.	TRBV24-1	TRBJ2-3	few	CATSENRDSTDTQYF
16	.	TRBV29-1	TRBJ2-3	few	CSVEDAGGHPTDTQYF
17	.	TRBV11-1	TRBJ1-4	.	CATADRTASTTNEKLFF
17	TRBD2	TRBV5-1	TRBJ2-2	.	CASSLGPPGTSAGELFF
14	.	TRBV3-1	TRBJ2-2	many	CASSPVYTTGELFF
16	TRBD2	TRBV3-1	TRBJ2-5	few	CASSPPGLAGQETQYF
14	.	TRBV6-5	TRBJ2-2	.	CASSYSLTTGELFF
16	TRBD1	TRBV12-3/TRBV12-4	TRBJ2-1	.	CASSLLGQGVTGEQFF
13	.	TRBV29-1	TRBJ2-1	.	CSGRQGTYNEQFF
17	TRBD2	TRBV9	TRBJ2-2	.	CASSATSGRAPPGELFF
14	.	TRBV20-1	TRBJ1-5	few	CSARAGAAEWPQHF
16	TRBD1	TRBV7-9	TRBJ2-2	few	CASSPYRDRNTGELFF
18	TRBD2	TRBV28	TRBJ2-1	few	CASTSMASGGLAYNEQFF
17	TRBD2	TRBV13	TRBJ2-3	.	CASSAYFAGGSSDTQYF
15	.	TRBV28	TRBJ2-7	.	CASSWSADPTLEQYF
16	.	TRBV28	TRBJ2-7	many	CASSLFLGQNSYEQYF
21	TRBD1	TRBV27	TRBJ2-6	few	CASSLVPPRQGLISGANVLTF
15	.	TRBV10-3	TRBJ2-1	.	CAISEERVTLNEQFF
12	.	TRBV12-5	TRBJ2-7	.	CASGTGPHEQYF
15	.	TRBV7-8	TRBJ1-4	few	CASSLVGRHNEKLFF
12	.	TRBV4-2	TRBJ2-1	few	CASSQSVDEQFF
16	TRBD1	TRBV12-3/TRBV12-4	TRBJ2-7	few	CASSTSPQGNSYEQYF
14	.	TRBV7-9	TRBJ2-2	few	CASSLMQTTGELFF
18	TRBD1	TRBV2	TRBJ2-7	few	CASRTDITGGEYSYEQYF
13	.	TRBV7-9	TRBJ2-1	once	CASSLMAVNEQFF
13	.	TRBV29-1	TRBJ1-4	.	CSGGAVEEEKLFF
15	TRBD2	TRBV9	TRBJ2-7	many	CASSVGDYLTYEQYF